Each of the 4 T cell receptor beta chains below was sequenced from the same sample in a study of blood T cell repertoires in COVID-19. The method was immunoSEQ multiplex PCR; TCRdb's version includes in-frame clones alone and lacks a portion of them. The table has some 40,000 clones, 81% seen once. The sequenced sample was peripheral blood. These receptors were collected from a human donor in a cohort sampled during active or convalescent COVID-19. The donor label of this sample is uncertain.

The rearrangement joins TRBV6-5 to TRBJ1-4, with D possibly matching TRBD1 (6 bases). This CDR3 is 15 amino acids long. CDR1 is MNHEY, CDR2 SVGAGI, per germline. V was shortened by 6 bases and J by 0 bases, with 11 bases between the two germline ends. CDR3 sequence: CASSPGAATNEKLFF. Here the CDR3 DNA reads TGTGCCAGCAGCCCAGGGGCCGCAACTAATGAAAAACTGTTTTTT.

The chain carries TRBV7-2 and TRBJ2-4; 8 bases match TRBD2. V was clipped by 2 bases and J by 4 bases; unmatched bases: 4. Germline CDR1 SGHTA, CDR2 FQGNSA. The CDR3 consists of 15 residues. CDR3 sequence (DNA): TGTGCCAGCAGCTTACCGGGAGGGCAGAAAAACATTCAGTACTTC. It encodes CASSLPGGQKNIQYF.

This chain uses TRBV5-1 with TRBJ2-1; the match to TRBD2 covers 9 bases. CDR1 SGHRS and CDR2 YFSETQ come from the germline V gene. CDR3 length equals 15 residues. With V trimmed by 1 base and J by 6 bases, 5 bases remained unmatched. This chain's CDR3 is CASSLIAGEGNEQFF. CDR3 sequence (DNA): TGCGCCAGCAGCTTGATAGCGGGAGAGGGCAATGAGCAGTTCTTC.

The CDR3 DNA sequence: TGTGCCAGCAAAACAGGGGGCCTCGGGGAGCTGTTTTTT. Amino acid sequence: CASKTGGLGELFF. The chain is built from TRBV5-6 and TRBJ2-2; 9 bases agree with TRBD1. The trim removed 6 bases at V and 7 bases at J, leaving 4 bases unmatched. The length of the CDR3 is 13 residues. Germline-derived CDR1 and CDR2 are SGHDT and YYEEEE.